This T cell receptor beta chain derives from a study of CD8 T cells in ankylosing spondylitis. Quantitative barcoded 5'-RACE was used to prepare TCR beta libraries. Each CDR3 protein is one row after TCRdb ran MiXCR on the 5' RACE reads. The sample yields about 240,000 distinct CDR3 sequences, about 10% seen once. The CDR3 runs to 14 residues. Source material: blood, either unsorted or a sorted T cell fraction (not recorded which). The rearrangement links TRBV1 to TRBJ1-1. TRBV1 is a documented pseudogene. The sequence was obtained from a male donor with ankylosing spondylitis or in good health (not recorded which). The CDR3 DNA is TGCACCAGCAGCCAAGAGCCAGCGAACACTGAAGCTTTCTTC. Amino acids: CTSSQEPANTEAFF.